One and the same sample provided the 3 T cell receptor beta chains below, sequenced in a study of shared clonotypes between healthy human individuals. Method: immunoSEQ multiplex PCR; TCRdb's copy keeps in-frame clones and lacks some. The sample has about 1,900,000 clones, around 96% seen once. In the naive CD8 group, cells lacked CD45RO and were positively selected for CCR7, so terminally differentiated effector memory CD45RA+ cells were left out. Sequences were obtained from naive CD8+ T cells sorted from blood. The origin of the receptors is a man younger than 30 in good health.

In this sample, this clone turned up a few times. Written as DNA, the CDR3 is TGTGCCATCAGACCCGACGTCAGCTCCTACGAGCAGTACTTC. Amino acids: CAIRPDVSSYEQYF. This chain links TRBV10-3 with TRBJ2-7; D gene ambiguous. Germline CDR1 is ENHRY and CDR2 is SYGVKD. The CDR3 is 14 amino acids. The germline V and J ends were trimmed by 6 bases and 0 bases, with 12 bases remaining between them.

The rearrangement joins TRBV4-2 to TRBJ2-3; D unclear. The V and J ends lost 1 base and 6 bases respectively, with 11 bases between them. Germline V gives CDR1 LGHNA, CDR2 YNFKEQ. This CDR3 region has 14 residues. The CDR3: CASSQVGDPDTQYF. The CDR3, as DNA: TGTGCCAGCAGCCAAGTAGGAGACCCCGATACGCAGTATTTT.

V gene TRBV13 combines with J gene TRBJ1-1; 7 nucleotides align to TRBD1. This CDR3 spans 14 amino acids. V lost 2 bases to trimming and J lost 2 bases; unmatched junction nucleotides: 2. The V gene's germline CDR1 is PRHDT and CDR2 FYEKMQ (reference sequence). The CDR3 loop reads CASSLRGPNTEAFF. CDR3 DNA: TGTGCCAGCAGCTTAAGGGGGCCCAACACTGAAGCTTTCTTT.